This T cell receptor beta chain is from a study of CD8+ T cells in alopecia areata. RNA, once extracted, was reverse transcribed into cDNA for use as the sequencing template. Profiled with immunoSEQ multiplex PCR; TCRdb holds only in-frame clones, not every one. The data show more than 95,000 clones, with 55% to 70% seen just once and 2.8% held by the top ten. Using a FACSAria, the CD4+ and CD8+ T cells were sorted from the PBMCs. Study-level points and caveats: It was lesional scalp, especially alopecia totalis/universalis, that showed higher clonality than normal scalp. Although TCR sharing was seen in mice, sharing across patients was less clear, possibly for HLA-related reasons.

Germline assignment: CDR1 SGDLS and CDR2 YYNGEE. V was clipped by 4 bases and J by 6 bases; unmatched bases: 7. The CDR3 runs 15 residues. This clone was detected only a few times. The antigen is unknown. The sample was CD4+ T cells sorted from blood. This TCR came from a human donor in good health. This chain uses TRBV9 with TRBJ1-5; 10 bases are a match to TRBD1. This CDR3 is CASSPSTGGFQPQHF. For the CDR3, the DNA is TGTGCCAGCAGCCCTTCGACAGGGGGCTTTCAGCCCCAGCATTTT.